The source of this T cell receptor (beta chain) is a study of control samples from healthy donors and cancer patients. Germline lookup yields CDR1 SNHLY and CDR2 FYNNEI. CDR3 length equals 13 residues. Trimming stripped 7 bases from V and 2 bases from J, with 12 bases between. The assay was immunoSEQ multiplex PCR, and TCRdb's table has in-frame clones only and misses some. The data contain 130,000 or so clones, approximately 89% of them singletons. Input material: PBMCs. This clonotype was obtained from a man aged 45 to 65 with head and neck cancer. The V and J genes are TRBV2 and TRBJ2-7; unclear D gene. The chain's CDR3 is CASNLGGTYEQYF. CDR3 DNA sequence: TGTGCCAGCAATTTGGGCGGAACCTACGAGCAGTACTTC.